This T cell receptor (beta chain) was sequenced in a study of T cell responses to AZD1222 COVID-19 vaccine. This CDR3 is 15 amino acids long. The trim removed 0 bases at V and 6 bases at J, leaving 8 bases unmatched. Per germline, CDR1 KGHSH and CDR2 LQKENI. Some clones are missing from TCRdb's copy, which holds only in-frame ones; the method was immunoSEQ multiplex PCR. Of 72,000 or so clones in the sample, 75% to 90% were seen once. The chain carries TRBV18 and TRBJ2-7; 7 bases map to TRBD1. This clonotype originated in an adult in good health. This material consisted of peripheral blood, taken on day 0 of AZD1222 vaccination. DNA of the CDR3: TGTGCCAGCTCACCACCGGCAGGGGGAATGGGCGAGCAGTACTTC. It codes for CASSPPAGGMGEQYF.